A selection of T cell receptor beta chains follows, all from one sample in a study of blood T cell repertoires in COVID-19. The table came from immunoSEQ multiplex PCR; TCRdb's copy has only in-frame clones and leaves some out. The sample lists 150,000 to 200,000 clones, about 80% occurring once. Sequencing was performed on peripheral blood. These receptors originate from a woman older than 75 with acute or convalescent COVID-19. CDR3s include the opening cysteine and the closing phenylalanine or tryptophan. D genes are given only for firm matches. Rows give clone size only sometimes, using once, few, many, or a class for an expanded clone.

abundance	d_gene	v_gene	j_gene	CDR3nt	CDR3aa
-	-	TRBV4-3	TRBJ2-2	TGCGCCAGCCCCCGGGGGGCCGGGGACACCGGGGAGCTGTTTTTT	CASPRGAGDTGELFF
-	-	TRBV19	TRBJ1-5	TGTGCCAGTAGTTACCCGCGGGGCCCGCCCCAGCATTTT	CASSYPRGPPQHF
-	TRBD2	TRBV4-2	TRBJ2-1	TGTGCCAGCAGCCATACTAGCGGGATCTACAATGAGCAGTTCTTC	CASSHTSGIYNEQFF
-	TRBD1	TRBV5-1	TRBJ1-1	TGCGCCAGCAGCTCACAGGGGGGTAAGCCCCACACTGAAGCTTTCTTT	CASSSQGGKPHTEAFF
-	TRBD1	TRBV19	TRBJ1-2	TGTGCCAGTAGTCCCGGGACAGGTGTTACCTATGGCTACACCTTC	CASSPGTGVTYGYTF
few	TRBD2	TRBV5-6	TRBJ2-5	TGTGCCAGCAGCCCGACTAGCCGGATGAAGACCCAGTACTTC	CASSPTSRMKTQYF
-	TRBD2	TRBV4-1	TRBJ2-5	TGCGCCAGCAGCCGAGTGGGACTACCGGGAGTCAGTATGGAGACCCAGTACTTC	CASSRVGLPGVSMETQYF
few	-	TRBV12-5	TRBJ2-7	TGTGCTAGTGGTTTGGCACAGTTCCCCTACGAGCAGTACTTC	CASGLAQFPYEQYF
-	-	TRBV27	TRBJ1-2	TGTGCCAGCAGCCTCAGGGGACCCATGTATGGCTACACCTTC	CASSLRGPMYGYTF
-	TRBD2	TRBV10-1	TRBJ2-2	TGCGCCAGCAGTGACCCTAGCGGGAGAGGTACCGGGGAGCTGTTTTTT	CASSDPSGRGTGELFF
-	-	TRBV6-2/TRBV6-3	TRBJ1-1	TGTGCCAGCAGTTACCTCGGCAGGGGTGTGCCTTTGAACACTGAAGCTTTCTTT	CASSYLGRGVPLNTEAFF
-	-	TRBV6-2/TRBV6-3	TRBJ2-7	TGTGCCAGCAGTTACTCGCGGCACGAGCAGTACTTC	CASSYSRHEQYF
-	TRBD2	TRBV10-3	TRBJ2-1	TGTGCCATCAGTGACAGCGGGAGGGGTTACAATGAGCAGTTCTTC	CAISDSGRGYNEQFF
-	TRBD2	TRBV3-1/TRBV3-2	TRBJ2-1	TGTGCCAGCAGCTATACTAGCGGGCCCTACAATGAGCAGTTCTTC	CASSYTSGPYNEQFF
-	TRBD1	TRBV6-5	TRBJ2-7	TGTGCCAGCACCCCGGGACAGGCCTACGAGCAGTACTTC	CASTPGQAYEQYF
-	TRBD1	TRBV4-2	TRBJ1-1	TGTGCCAGCAGCCTCAAGACAGGGGGCGAGAACACTGAAGCTTTCTTT	CASSLKTGGENTEAFF
many	-	TRBV4-1	TRBJ2-7	TGCGCCAGCAGCCGAAACTCAGGGGGGACCTACGAGCAGTACTTC	CASSRNSGGTYEQYF
-	TRBD2	TRBV5-1	TRBJ2-5	TGCGCCAGCAGCTTCCTAGCGGGACCTCAAGAGACCCAGTACTTC	CASSFLAGPQETQYF
-	TRBD2	TRBV2	TRBJ2-7	TGTGCCAGCAGCACACTTACTAGCGGGAGGGTAAGCTCCTACGAGCAGTACTTC	CASSTLTSGRVSSYEQYF
few	TRBD1	TRBV6-5	TRBJ2-7	TGTGCCAGCAGTCCCCCGGGACAGCCCTTCTACGAGCAGTACTTC	CASSPPGQPFYEQYF
-	TRBD2	TRBV6-5	TRBJ2-5	TGTGCCAGCAGTTATGGCGGGGGGCAAGAGACCCAGTACTTC	CASSYGGGQETQYF
-	TRBD2	TRBV10-3	TRBJ2-1	TGTGCCATCAGTGGGGGGACTAGCGGGAGCTCCTACAATGAGCAGTTCTTC	CAISGGTSGSSYNEQFF
-	TRBD2	TRBV27	TRBJ2-1	TGTGCCAGCAGTTTAGAGAGGACTAGAAGCTCCTACAATGAGCAGTTCTTC	CASSLERTRSSYNEQFF
-	TRBD1	TRBV6-5	TRBJ2-7	TGTGCCAGCAGTTCCCCAAGACAGGGATTCGAGCAGTACTTC	CASSSPRQGFEQYF
-	TRBD1	TRBV7-2	TRBJ1-2	TGTGCCAGCAGCCTGGGGACAGGGTGGGTCTATGGCTACACCTTC	CASSLGTGWVYGYTF
-	TRBD2	TRBV3-1/TRBV3-2	TRBJ2-1	TGTGCCAGCAGCCAAGATCTAGCGGGCTACTACAATGAGCAGTTCTTC	CASSQDLAGYYNEQFF
once	-	TRBV5-1	TRBJ2-2	TGCGCCAGCAGGCCGGGTTTTACCGGGGAGCTGTTTTTT	CASRPGFTGELFF
-	-	TRBV21-1	TRBJ1-2	TGTGCCAGCAGCAAGACAGGGGGTGTGGTAAACTATGGCTACACCTTC	CASSKTGGVVNYGYTF
-	-	TRBV5-5	TRBJ2-3	TGTGCCAGCACCCCCTCACCCCCGGGACAACTCACAGATACGCAGTATTTT	CASTPSPPGQLTDTQYF
-	-	TRBV6-5	TRBJ2-1	TGTGCCAGCAGTTATACGGGATGGAATGAGCAGTTCTTC	CASSYTGWNEQFF
-	-	TRBV6-1	TRBJ2-7	TGTGCCAGCAGTGAAGGCAGCGGCACCTACGAGCAGTACTTC	CASSEGSGTYEQYF
-	-	TRBV7-9	TRBJ2-1	TGTGCCAGCAGCTTAGCTGGGCTCCTTTACAATGAGCAGTTCTTC	CASSLAGLLYNEQFF
few	TRBD1	TRBV30	TRBJ1-6	TGTGCCTGGAGTTCCCTTAGGGGGCGCGGTAATTCACCCCTCCACTTT	CAWSSLRGRGNSPLHF